The 31 T cell receptor beta chains below come from one sample, sequenced in a study of blood T cell repertoires in COVID-19. Sequenced by immunoSEQ multiplex PCR; TCRdb stores in-frame clones only, minus some. The profile shows under 250,000 clones, approximately 85% of them singletons. Sample: PBMCs or T cells enriched from blood (not recorded which). These receptors came from a woman aged 45 to 65 with acute COVID-19.

The chain combines TRBV7-8 with TRBJ2-2; possibly TRBD1 for D (6 bases). Germline CDR1 reads SGHVS; CDR2 reads FQNEAQ. There are 14 residues in the CDR3. The V gene lost 5 bases and the J gene lost 1 base, with 8 bases spanning the gap. The CDR3 DNA reads as TGTGCCAGCAGCCCACAGGGGAACACCGGGGAGCTGTTTTTT. It specifies CASSPQGNTGELFF.

The chain couples TRBV7-2 to TRBJ1-6; 11 bases are a match to TRBD1. This CDR3 is 14 amino acids long. Germline CDR1 reads SGHTA; CDR2 reads FQGNSA. Trimming at V came to 5 bases and at J to 9 bases, leaving 3 bases not matched to a gene. CDR3 amino acids: CASSAGTGGSPLHF. The CDR3 coding sequence is TGTGCCAGCAGCGCCGGGACAGGGGGTTCACCCCTCCACTTT.

The V call is TRBV12-3 or TRBV12-4, the J call TRBJ1-2; 8 nucleotides line up with TRBD1. The CDR3 length is 13 residues. Losses at the gene ends were 6 bases for V and 8 bases for J; bases not matched to a gene: 8. This CDR3 reads CASSPTGTGGYTF. The DNA of the CDR3 is TGTGCCAGCAGCCCGACAGGGACAGGAGGCTACACCTTC.

The chain joins TRBV9 to TRBJ1-2, with a tentative D call TRBD1 (6 bases). CDR1 SGDLS and CDR2 YYNGEE come from the germline V gene. V dropped 1 base and J dropped 7 bases, with 11 bases sitting between them. This CDR3 has 13 amino acids. CDR3 DNA: TGTGCCAGCAGCGTACAGGGAGGGGGTGGCTACACCTTC. Protein sequence: CASSVQGGGGYTF.

The chain carries TRBV7-2 and TRBJ1-1; D remains ambiguous. This CDR3 region has 14 residues. The V and J ends lost 1 base and 1 base respectively, with 7 bases between them. CDR1 SGHTA and CDR2 FQGNSA come from the germline V gene. The CDR3 DNA is TGTGCCAGCAGCTTAGAGACGGGGAACACTGAAGCTTTCTTT. Its protein product is CASSLETGNTEAFF.

The chain recombines TRBV5-1 with TRBJ2-5, with 8 bases lining up with TRBD1. Germline V gene data show CDR1 as SGHRS and CDR2 as YFSETQ. V dropped 4 bases and J dropped 4; count of bases not matched to a gene: 9. This CDR3 comprises 15 residues. This CDR3 reads CASSIRTGSGETQYF. The CDR3, as DNA: TGCGCCAGCAGCATACGGACAGGGAGTGGAGAGACCCAGTACTTC.

The V and J genes are TRBV7-2 and TRBJ2-1; possible D gene TRBD2, 6 bases. The CDR3 has 16 residues. The V gene lost 5 bases and the J gene lost 6 bases, with 20 bases spanning the gap. Germline CDR1 is SGHTA and CDR2 is FQGNSA. The DNA for the CDR3 is TGTGCCAGCAGCCCTCGGGGTAGCGGCCGGGCCAATGAGCAGTTCTTC. This translates into CASSPRGSGRANEQFF.

This chain links TRBV27 with TRBJ2-2; 10 positions match TRBD2. Germline loops: CDR1 MNHEY, CDR2 SMNVEV (reference sequence). This CDR3 has 16 amino acids. J lost 6 bases, V lost 4 bases, and 8 bases had no gene match. The CDR3 sequence is CASSSLSGGAPGELFF. The CDR3 DNA reads TGTGCCAGCAGTTCCCTCAGCGGGGGGGCCCCCGGGGAGCTGTTTTTT.

This clone showed up just a few times. The J gene is TRBJ1-4, the V gene TRBV6-2 or TRBV6-3; D is ambiguous. Trimming stripped 2 bases from V and 7 bases from J, with 11 bases between. Germline CDR1 is MNHEY and CDR2 is SVGEGT. The CDR3 totals 14 residues. The CDR3 loop reads CASSYRRAGEKLFF. The CDR3 nucleotides are TGTGCCAGCAGTTACAGGAGGGCCGGTGAAAAACTGTTTTTT.

CDR3 amino acids: CASSQGGWGTEAFF. The CDR3 DNA is TGTGCCAGCAGCCAGGGAGGGTGGGGCACTGAAGCTTTCTTT. The chain recombines TRBV3-1 (or the pseudogene TRBV3-2) with TRBJ1-1; D uncertain. Germline V gene data show CDR1 as LGHDT and CDR2 as YNNKEL (reference sequence). The CDR3 contains 14 residues. The ends were cut back, 3 bases at V and 4 bases at J, with 12 bases in the middle.

V usage is TRBV30 and J usage is TRBJ1-4, with D unclear. The germline gives CDR1 GTSNPN, CDR2 SVGIG (reference sequence). V was shortened by 0 bases and J by 2 bases, with 7 bases between the two germline ends. The CDR3 is made up of 14 amino acids. For the CDR3, the DNA is TGTGCCTGGAGTGTTGGGCAGACTAATGAAAAACTGTTTTTT. Protein product: CAWSVGQTNEKLFF.

The rearrangement uses TRBV5-4 and TRBJ1-6; D uncertain. Germline lookup yields CDR1 SGHNT and CDR2 YYREEE (reference sequence). V was trimmed by 4 bases and J by 6 bases, leaving 11 bases between them. This CDR3 comprises 14 residues. Here the CDR3 reads CASSPGGANSPLHF. The CDR3 DNA is TGTGCCAGCAGCCCTGGCGGAGCTAATTCACCCCTCCACTTT.

This chain joins TRBV14 and TRBJ2-7; 7 nucleotides agree with TRBD1. This CDR3 contains 17 residues. V gave up 0 bases and J gave up 2 bases; unmatched junction bases: 10. Germline-derived CDR1 and CDR2 are SGHDN and FVKESK. DNA of the CDR3: TGTGCCAGCAGCCAAGATCGTCGACAGGGAAGCCCCTACGAGCAGTACTTC. Translating gives CASSQDRRQGSPYEQYF.

V and J are TRBV7-8 and TRBJ2-7, with a weak D call TRBD2 (6 bases). Trimming stripped 4 bases from V and 1 base from J, with 11 bases between. The CDR3 has 14 amino acids. The germline V gene encodes CDR1 SGHVS and CDR2 FQNEAQ. CDR3: CASSWEVGSYEQYF. CDR3 nucleotides: TGTGCCAGCAGCTGGGAGGTGGGTTCCTACGAGCAGTACTTC.

The V call is TRBV6-5, the J call TRBJ1-1; D is perhaps TRBD1 (5 bases). V was pared by 8 bases and J by 6 bases, with 19 bases between. This CDR3 is built from 14 residues. Per the germline V gene, CDR1 is MNHEY and CDR2 is SVGAGI. The CDR3, as DNA: TGTGCCAGCGGTCCCGGGGACTGGGGAGCTGAAGCTTTCTTT. The encoded protein is CASGPGDWGAEAFF.

This clone was detected only a few times. A junction boundary mismatches the germline segment, possibly from a read error. This chain uses TRBV7-7 with TRBJ2-5, with 9 positions matching TRBD2. This CDR3 has 16 residues. Germline V gene sequence: CDR1 SSHAT, CDR2 FNYEAQ (reference sequence). CDR3 bases: TGTGCTAGCAGCTTACGGCTAGCGGGGAGACAAGAGACCCAGTACTTC. It codes for CASSLRLAGRQETQYF.

This clone is a singleton in its sample. CDR3 nucleotides: TGCGCCAGAATACCGGGGTACGAGCAGTACTTC. Translated, it gives CARIPGYEQYF. J is TRBJ2-7 and V is TRBV23-1; possible D gene TRBD2, 5 bases. TRBV23-1 counts as an open reading frame of uncertain function. Trimming removed 9 bases at V and 4 bases at J, with 10 bases between. CDR3 length: 11 amino acids.

CDR3 region: CASSLGRVTYNEQFF. The CDR3 nucleotides are TGTGCCAGTAGTCTCGGGAGGGTAACCTACAATGAGCAGTTCTTC. The rearrangement links TRBV19 to TRBJ2-1; 8 bases are a match to TRBD2. Germline assignment: CDR1 LNHDA and CDR2 SQIVND (reference sequence). The CDR3 totals 15 residues. With 5 bases clipped from V and 2 bases from J, the junction kept 5 bases outside the gene matches.

V gene TRBV12-3 or TRBV12-4 combines with J gene TRBJ1-1; unclear D gene. V lost 11 bases and J lost 6, with 19 bases in between. The CDR3 loop spans 13 amino acids. CDR3 protein: CAAQRGRGAEAFF. DNA for the CDR3: TGTGCCGCCCAGCGGGGTCGGGGAGCTGAAGCTTTCTTT.

This clone was detected once. This chain links TRBV29-1 with TRBJ1-3; D gene ambiguous. The V end lost 7 bases, the J end lost 3 bases, and 10 bases lay between the germline ends. The CDR3 has 12 amino acids. In germline, CDR1 is SQVTM, CDR2 ANQGSEA. The CDR3 loop is CSALSSGNTIYF. The CDR3 DNA is TGCAGCGCCTTGTCCAGTGGAAACACCATATATTTT. Full variable domain (missing parts from reference TRBV29-1 and TRBJ1-3): SAVISQKPSRDICQRGTSLTIQCQVDSQVTMMFWYRQQPGQSLTLIATANQGSEATYESGFVIDKFPISRPNLTFSTLTVSNMSPEDSSIYLCSALSSGNTIYFGEGSWLTVV.

V and J are TRBV7-2 and TRBJ2-7; TRBD1 agrees at 7 bases. V lost 5 bases to trimming and J lost 0 bases; unmatched junction nucleotides: 7. CDR1 SGHTA and CDR2 FQGNSA come from the germline V gene. This CDR3 spans 15 amino acids. The CDR3 is CASSIGQDLSYEQYF. For the CDR3, the DNA is TGTGCCAGCAGCATAGGACAGGACCTCTCCTACGAGCAGTACTTC.

The V gene is TRBV12-5, the J gene TRBJ1-1, with D uncertain. The germline gives CDR1 LGHNT, CDR2 FRNRAP. With 1 base removed from V and 8 bases from J, the gap between germline ends came to 5 bases. The CDR3 consists of 11 residues. CDR3 loop: CASGLDQEAFF. The CDR3 region has the DNA TGTGCTAGTGGTTTGGATCAGGAAGCTTTCTTT.

The chain joins TRBV5-1 to TRBJ1-4; tentative D call: TRBD1 (6 bases). Between the trimmed V and J ends, which lost 5 bases and 7 bases, there was a span of 15 bases. The germline CDR1 and CDR2 sequences are SGHRS and YFSETQ. This CDR3 region has 14 residues. The CDR3 DNA sequence: TGCGCCAGCAGAGCCGGGACATCGACTGAAAAACTGTTTTTT. Translation gives CASRAGTSTEKLFF.

The V gene is TRBV10-3, the J gene TRBJ1-5, with unresolved D. This CDR3 is 12 amino acids long. The ends were cut back, 4 bases at V and 4 bases at J, with 5 bases in the middle. Germline lookup yields CDR1 ENHRY and CDR2 SYGVKD. The CDR3 nucleotides are TGTGCCATCAGTGGTATAAATCAGCCCCAGCATTTT. Translating it yields CAISGINQPQHF.

Only a few counts were recorded for this clone. The rearrangement joins TRBV7-9 to TRBJ2-3; D remains ambiguous. Germline CDR1 and CDR2: SEHNR and FQNEAQ (reference sequence). CDR3 size: 15 residues. V was cut by 6 bases and J by 0 bases, with 13 bases left in between. The CDR3 nucleotides read TGTGCCAGCAGGCAAACTACTACTAGCACAGATACGCAGTATTTT. Translation: CASRQTTTSTDTQYF.

This rearrangement joins TRBV7-2 to TRBJ1-2; D call uncertain. Germline V CDR1 and CDR2: SGHTA, FQGNSA. V was trimmed by 3 bases and J by 8 bases, leaving 10 bases between them. This CDR3 has 12 residues. Written as DNA, the CDR3 is TGTGCCAGCAGCTTCTATGCAATGGGCTACACCTTC. This codes for CASSFYAMGYTF.

The V and J genes are TRBV3-1 (or the pseudogene TRBV3-2) and TRBJ2-2; D remains ambiguous. The germline gives CDR1 LGHDT, CDR2 YNNKEL (reference sequence). Trimming stripped 1 base from V and 4 bases from J, with 7 bases between. The CDR3 is made up of 14 amino acids. This chain's CDR3 is CASSQGFSTGELFF. In DNA form, the CDR3 reads TGTGCCAGCAGCCAAGGGTTCAGCACCGGGGAGCTGTTTTTT.

The genes are TRBV18 and TRBJ1-6; no firm D call. CDR1 is KGHSH and CDR2 is LQKENI in the germline V gene. The CDR3 contains 19 residues. V lost 2 bases to trimming and J lost 6 bases, with 23 bases between them. This CDR3 reads CASSPYQATSPTRNSPLHF. The CDR3 nucleotides are TGTGCCAGCTCACCATACCAGGCGACATCACCCACTCGTAATTCACCCCTCCACTTT.

The chain is built from TRBV14 and TRBJ2-2, with D unclear. The CDR3 has 13 residues. CDR1 SGHDN and CDR2 FVKESK come from the germline V gene. The germline V and J ends were trimmed by 8 bases and 1 base, with 8 bases remaining between them. The CDR3 loop is CASAPRNTGELFF. CDR3 nucleotides: TGTGCCAGCGCCCCCAGGAACACCGGGGAGCTGTTTTTT.

This sequence joins TRBV12-1 and TRBJ1-2; the table's D call, TRBD1, has no DNA check behind it. TRBV12-1 counts as a pseudogene. The CDR3 spans 14 residues. The CDR3: CASSPQGPLRGYTF. CDR3 sequence (DNA): TGTGCCAGCAGCCCACAGGGGCCCCTTCGTGGCTACACCTTC.

The chain uses TRBV3-1 (or the pseudogene TRBV3-2) and TRBJ2-2; no firm D call. Between the trimmed V and J ends, which lost 4 bases and 1 base, there was a span of 7 bases. The CDR3 sequence is 14 residues long. Germline loops: CDR1 LGHDT, CDR2 YNNKEL (reference sequence). This chain's CDR3 is CASSLSVNTGELFF. The DNA for the CDR3 is TGTGCCAGCAGCCTCTCAGTGAACACCGGGGAGCTGTTTTTT.